This TCR beta chain comes out of a study of cytomegalovirus exposure and HLA in healthy donors. From germline, CDR1 is MNHNS and CDR2 SASEGT. The CDR3 spans 14 residues. Trimming stripped 8 bases from V and 5 bases from J, with 16 bases between. General study results and limits: Available immune exposure information covered CMV serostatus only. A further, later analysis showed that HLA-associated TCR beta chains (compared with equally common others) were more clonally expanded.

The PCR employed 60 Vbeta primers together with 13 Jbeta primers. The method was immunoSEQ multiplex PCR; TCRdb's version includes in-frame clones alone and lacks a portion of them. The repertoire includes some 220,000 clones, about 80% of them detected once, and approximately 0.62% sits in the top ten. Regarding this clone: Its antigen remains unknown.

The material sequenced was PBMCs. The sequence came from a woman between 35 and 50 years old in good health and CMV-seronegative. This chain connects TRBV6-1 to TRBJ1-5, with a tentative D call TRBD1 (5 bases). CDR3 nucleotides: TGTGCCAGCTCATCCACTTGGGGCGATCAGCCCCAGCATTTT. This encodes CASSSTWGDQPQHF.